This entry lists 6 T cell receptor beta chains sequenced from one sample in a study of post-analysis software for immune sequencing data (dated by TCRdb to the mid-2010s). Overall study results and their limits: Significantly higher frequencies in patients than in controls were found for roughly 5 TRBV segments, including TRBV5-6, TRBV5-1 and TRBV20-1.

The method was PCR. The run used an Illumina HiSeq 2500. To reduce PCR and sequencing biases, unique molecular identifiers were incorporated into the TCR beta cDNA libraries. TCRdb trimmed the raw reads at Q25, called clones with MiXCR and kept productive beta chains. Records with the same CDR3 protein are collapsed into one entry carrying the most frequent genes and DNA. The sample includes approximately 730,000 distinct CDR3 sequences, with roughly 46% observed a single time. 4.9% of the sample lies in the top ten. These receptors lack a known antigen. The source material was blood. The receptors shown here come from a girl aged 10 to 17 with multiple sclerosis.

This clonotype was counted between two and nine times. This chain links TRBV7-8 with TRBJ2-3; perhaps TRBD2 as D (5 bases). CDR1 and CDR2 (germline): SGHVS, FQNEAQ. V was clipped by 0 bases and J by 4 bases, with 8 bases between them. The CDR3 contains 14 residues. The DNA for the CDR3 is TGTGCCAGCAGCTTAGCGGTCGGGGCAGATACGCAGTATTTT. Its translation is CASSLAVGADTQYF.

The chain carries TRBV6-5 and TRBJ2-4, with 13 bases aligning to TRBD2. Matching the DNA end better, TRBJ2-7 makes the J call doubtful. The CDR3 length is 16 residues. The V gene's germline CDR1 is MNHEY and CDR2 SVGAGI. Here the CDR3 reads CASRGLAGKKAYEQYF. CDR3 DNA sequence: TGTGCCAGCAGGGGACTAGCGGGAAAAAAAGCTTACGAGCAGTACTTC.

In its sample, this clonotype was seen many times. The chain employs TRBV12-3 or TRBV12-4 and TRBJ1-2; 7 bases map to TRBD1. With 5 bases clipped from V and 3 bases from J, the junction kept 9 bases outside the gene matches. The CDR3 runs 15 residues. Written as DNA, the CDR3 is TGTGCCAGCAGTCCCCGGCCGGGACAGCACTATGGCTACACCTTC. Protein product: CASSPRPGQHYGYTF.

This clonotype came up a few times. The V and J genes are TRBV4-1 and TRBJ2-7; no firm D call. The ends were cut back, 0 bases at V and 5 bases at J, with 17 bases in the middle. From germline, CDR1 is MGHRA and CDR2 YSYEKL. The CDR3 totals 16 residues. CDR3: CASSQDSATSGDEQYF. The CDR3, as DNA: TGCGCCAGCAGCCAAGATTCGGCTACATCCGGCGACGAGCAGTACTTC.

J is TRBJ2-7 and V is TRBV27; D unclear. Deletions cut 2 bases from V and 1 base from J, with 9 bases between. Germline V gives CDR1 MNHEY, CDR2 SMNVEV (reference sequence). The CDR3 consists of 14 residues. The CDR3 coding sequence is TGTGCCAGCAGTTTAGCCAGCACATCCTACGAGCAGTACTTC. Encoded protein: CASSLASTSYEQYF.

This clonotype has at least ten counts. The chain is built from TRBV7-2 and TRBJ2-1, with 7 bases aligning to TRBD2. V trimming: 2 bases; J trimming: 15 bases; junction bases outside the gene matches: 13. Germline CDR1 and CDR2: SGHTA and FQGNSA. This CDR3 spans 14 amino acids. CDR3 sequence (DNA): TGTGCCAGCAGCTTATCGAATAGCGGGCTAGAGGGGTTCTTC. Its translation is CASSLSNSGLEGFF.